The 2 T cell receptor beta chains given below trace back to one sample, sequenced in a study of response to subunit inactivated influenza vaccine. MiXCR, run by TCRdb on the RT-PCR reads, gives a single entry per CDR3 protein. This sample has approximately 530,000 distinct CDR3 sequences; about 7.6% occur once, and the top ten carry approximately 13%. The sample here was PBMCs from blood, taken roughly 24 months after vaccination. Source of these receptors: a man aged 45 to 70 who received an inactivated influenza vaccine.

This clonotype showed up many times. The chain has TRBV18 and TRBJ1-6; possibly TRBD1 for D (5 bases). This CDR3 region has 14 residues. Per the germline V gene, CDR1 is KGHSH and CDR2 is LQKENI. The V end lost 3 bases, the J end lost 7 bases, and 10 bases lay between the germline ends. The CDR3 nucleotides read TGTGCCAGCTCACCGTGGGGGAACAATTCACCCCTCCACTTT. Translated, it gives CASSPWGNNSPLHF.

The chain has TRBV27 and TRBJ1-3; D may be TRBD1 (6 bases). CDR3 size: 17 residues. The V end lost 4 bases, the J end lost 0 bases, and 16 bases lay between the germline ends. Germline V CDR1 and CDR2: MNHEY, SMNVEV (reference sequence). In DNA form, the CDR3 reads TGTGCCAGCAGTTCCCTCGGGGGGGCATACTCTGGAAACACCATATATTTT. Its protein is CASSSLGGAYSGNTIYF.